Below are 21 T cell receptor beta chains sequenced from a single sample in a study of blood T cell repertoires in COVID-19. Only in-frame clones appear in the TCRdb table, and some are missing; sequencing was by immunoSEQ multiplex PCR. In the table there are about 52,000 clones, around 90% of which are singletons. The sequencing sample was made of peripheral blood. These receptors were taken from a human donor in a cohort sampled during active COVID-19.

The J gene is TRBJ1-1, the V gene TRBV15; 9 nucleotides agree with TRBD1. The CDR3 consists of 14 residues. Per the germline V gene, CDR1 is LNHNV and CDR2 is YYDKDF (reference sequence). V shed 5 bases and J 4 bases; nucleotides not matched to a gene: 5. DNA for the CDR3: TGTGCCACCAGCCTTGGACAGGGGAGCACTGAAGCTTTCTTT. It encodes CATSLGQGSTEAFF.

The chain couples TRBV7-8 to TRBJ2-7, with 9 bases lining up with TRBD2. Unmatched junction bases numbered 10, after V lost 1 base and J lost 0 bases. The V gene's germline CDR1 is SGHVS and CDR2 FQNEAQ. The CDR3 is 18 amino acids. The CDR3 protein is CASSLEGVAGVGSYEQYF. Written as DNA, the CDR3 is TGTGCCAGCAGCTTAGAGGGGGTAGCGGGAGTGGGCTCCTACGAGCAGTACTTC.

The rearrangement links TRBV4-1 to TRBJ1-1; tentatively, D is TRBD1 (5 bases). V shed 6 bases and J shed 4 bases, with 15 bases lying between them. Germline V lookup: CDR1 MGHRA, CDR2 YSYEKL. This CDR3 contains 14 residues. DNA for the CDR3: TGCGCCAGCAGGCCTCTGGGGGGGGGCACTGAAGCTTTCTTT. Translated, it gives CASRPLGGGTEAFF.

The CDR3 sequence is CASRRTAFSNQPQHF. CDR3 coding DNA: TGTGCCAGCAGGCGGACAGCCTTTAGCAATCAGCCCCAGCATTTT. The V and J genes are TRBV2 and TRBJ1-5; TRBD1 might be the D (6 bases). V lost 6 bases and J lost 0, with 12 bases in between. The CDR3 is made up of 15 amino acids. CDR1 is SNHLY and CDR2 is FYNNEI in the germline V gene.

J is TRBJ2-5 and V is TRBV15; 7 positions match TRBD2. There are 14 residues in the CDR3. J gave up 2 bases and V 5 bases, and 5 bases lay outside the gene matches. Germline-derived CDR1 and CDR2 are LNHNV and YYDKDF (reference sequence). The CDR3 DNA reads as TGTGCCACCAGCCGACTAGCACGACAAGAGACCCAGTACTTC. As protein: CATSRLARQETQYF.

The CDR3 protein is CASSLGLALETQYF. In DNA form, the CDR3 reads TGTGCCAGCAGTTTGGGACTAGCCTTGGAGACCCAGTACTTC. The rearrangement links TRBV27 to TRBJ2-5, with 9 nucleotides matching TRBD2. CDR1 and CDR2 (germline): MNHEY, SMNVEV (reference sequence). CDR3 length: 14 residues. V was pared by 3 bases and J by 5 bases, with 4 bases of the junction left unmatched.

In its sample, this clone was seen once. The V gene is TRBV5-1, the J gene TRBJ2-3; TRBD2 agrees at 11 bases. The CDR3 contains 15 residues. Germline loops: CDR1 SGHRS, CDR2 YFSETQ. After removal of 4 bases from V and 3 bases from J, the junction contained 4 bases not matched to a gene. In DNA, the CDR3 is TGCGCCAGCAGCCAAAGGACTAGCGGGACAGATACGCAGTATTTT. It yields the protein CASSQRTSGTDTQYF.

The chain combines TRBV6-1 with TRBJ1-4; 7 nucleotides agree with TRBD1. V shed 3 bases and J 5 bases; nucleotides not matched to a gene: 6. This CDR3 has 15 amino acids. Germline V gene lookup returns CDR1 MNHNS and CDR2 SASEGT. The CDR3 bases are TGTGCCAGCAGTGATGGGGACAGATTAAATGAAAAACTGTTTTTT. This sequence encodes CASSDGDRLNEKLFF.

V usage is TRBV24-1 and J usage is TRBJ2-1, with 16 nucleotides matching TRBD2. The CDR3 has 19 residues. V gave up 4 bases and J gave up 1 base; unmatched junction bases: 6. In germline, CDR1 is KGHDR, CDR2 SFDVKD. CDR3 DNA: TGTGCCACCAGTGACCCGGGACTAGCGGGAGGGCGTTCCTACAATGAGCAGTTCTTC. As protein: CATSDPGLAGGRSYNEQFF.

The chain is built from TRBV7-8 and TRBJ1-5; D gene unclear. V lost 4 bases and J lost 3, with 13 bases in between. The CDR3 spans 15 residues. Germline CDR1 reads SGHVS; CDR2 reads FQNEAQ. The CDR3 nucleotides are TGTGCCAGCAGCTCAAAGGCGACACCCAATCAGCCCCAGCATTTT. Protein: CASSSKATPNQPQHF.

The chain joins TRBV27 to TRBJ2-7; weak D call: TRBD2 (5 bases). The germline V and J ends were trimmed by 3 bases and 5 bases, with 11 bases remaining between them. The CDR3 has 13 residues. Germline V gives CDR1 MNHEY, CDR2 SMNVEV (reference sequence). This chain's CDR3 is CASSLGATDEQYF. The DNA of the CDR3 is TGTGCCAGCAGTTTGGGAGCAACCGACGAGCAGTACTTC.

The V call is TRBV19, the J call TRBJ1-1; TRBD1 matches 12 bases. CDR3 length: 16 amino acids. The J segment lost 10 bases and the V segment lost 5 bases, leaving 14 bases of the junction unmatched. Germline CDR1 and CDR2: LNHDA and SQIVND (reference sequence). In DNA form, the CDR3 reads TGTGCCAGTAGTGTACCGGGACAGGGGGCGCGTATGGGAGCTTTCTTT. Translation: CASSVPGQGARMGAFF.

The V call is TRBV3-1 (or the pseudogene TRBV3-2), the J call TRBJ2-2, with TRBD1 matching over 7 bases. Germline V CDR1 and CDR2: LGHDT, YNNKEL (reference sequence). CDR3 length: 15 amino acids. Trimming at V came to 5 bases and at J to 5 bases, leaving 8 bases not matched to a gene. The chain's CDR3 is CASSGRDRKTGELFF. DNA for the CDR3: TGTGCCAGCAGCGGCCGGGACAGAAAGACCGGGGAGCTGTTTTTT.

The chain uses TRBV2 and TRBJ2-7, with a weak D call TRBD1 (6 bases). The CDR3 has 15 residues. CDR1 is SNHLY and CDR2 is FYNNEI in the germline V gene. The germline V and J ends were trimmed by 8 bases and 1 base, with 18 bases remaining between them. For the CDR3, the DNA is TGTGCCAGCGGAGACTGGGACATGGGTTCCTACGAGCAGTACTTC. Its translation: CASGDWDMGSYEQYF.

The count of this clone is one. V is TRBV27 and J is TRBJ2-3; D ambiguous. The CDR3 runs to 16 residues. The V and J ends lost 7 bases and 2 bases respectively, with 19 bases between them. Germline V gives CDR1 MNHEY, CDR2 SMNVEV (reference sequence). In DNA form, the CDR3 reads TGTGCCAGCACCCCCAGGTTTGCGCTTTCCACAGATACGCAGTATTTT. Translating it yields CASTPRFALSTDTQYF.

The chain combines TRBV7-9 with TRBJ2-5; perhaps TRBD2 as D (5 bases). The CDR3 has 13 amino acids. Germline CDR1 SEHNR, CDR2 FQNEAQ (reference sequence). V lost 5 bases to trimming and J lost 5 bases, with 12 bases between them. DNA of the CDR3: TGTGCCAGCAGCCCGAGCGGCCCGGAGACCCAGTACTTC. Translating gives CASSPSGPETQYF.

In its sample, this clone was seen once. This chain connects TRBV20-1 to TRBJ2-5; a possible D gene is TRBD1 (6 bases). The CDR3 consists of 13 residues. CDR1 and CDR2 (germline): DFQATT, SNEGSKA (reference sequence). V gave up 3 bases and J gave up 3 bases, with 11 bases separating them. The CDR3 region is CSASYRVEETQYF. CDR3 in DNA: TGCAGTGCTAGTTACAGGGTAGAAGAGACCCAGTACTTC.

The chain uses TRBV9 and TRBJ2-4; the D gene is possibly TRBD2 (7 bases). Deletions cut 7 bases from V and 0 bases from J, with 11 bases between. CDR1 and CDR2 (germline): SGDLS, YYNGEE. CDR3 length: 14 amino acids. The CDR3 region is CASSAGAAKNIQYF. The CDR3 DNA follows: TGTGCCAGCTCGGCGGGGGCAGCCAAAAACATTCAGTACTTC.

This chain links TRBV29-1 with TRBJ2-2, with 9 positions matching TRBD2. In germline, CDR1 is SQVTM, CDR2 ANQGSEA. This CDR3 has 14 residues. V gave up 4 bases and J gave up 4 bases; unmatched junction bases: 4. The CDR3: CSVGLAATTGELFF. The DNA of the CDR3 is TGCAGCGTTGGACTAGCGGCCACCACCGGGGAGCTGTTTTTT.

The chain has TRBV28 and TRBJ1-6; 8 bases line up with TRBD1. The CDR3 covers 14 residues. Germline CDR1 is MDHEN and CDR2 is SYDVKM. V lost 6 bases, J lost 7 bases, and 5 bases stayed unmatched. The CDR3 DNA sequence: TGTGCCAGCAGGGACAGGGTGAAGAATTCACCCCTCCACTTT. Its protein is CASRDRVKNSPLHF.

On this clone: At the DNA level, this CDR3 is encoded by other sequences in the same sample as well. The rearrangement joins TRBV4-1 to TRBJ1-2, with D unclear. Looked up from germline, CDR1 is MGHRA and CDR2 is YSYEKL. Trimming stripped 0 bases from V and 5 bases from J, with 7 bases between. The CDR3 is 13 amino acids. In DNA, the CDR3 is TGCGCCAGCAGCCAAGAACGGGGATATGGCTACACCTTC. Its translation: CASSQERGYGYTF.